These 30 T cell receptor beta chains were all obtained from the same sample, sequenced in a study of blood T cell repertoires in COVID-19. Assay: immunoSEQ multiplex PCR; the TCRdb copy retains only in-frame clones and omits some. The sample shows approximately 380,000 clones, 85% of them seen only once. Sequences were obtained from peripheral blood. The receptors derive from a young woman with acute or convalescent COVID-19.

V is TRBV2 and J is TRBJ2-1; D possibly corresponds to TRBD2 (6 bases). This CDR3 is 15 amino acids long. Trimming took 3 bases from V and 6 from J, leaving 15 bases between them. CDR1 SNHLY and CDR2 FYNNEI come from the germline V gene. CDR3 in DNA: TGTGCCAGCAGTGAGTCGGGGACTGAACTCAATGAGCAGTTCTTC. This codes for CASSESGTELNEQFF.

The V gene is TRBV14, the J gene TRBJ2-2, with 7 nucleotides matching TRBD1. CDR1 and CDR2 from the germline V gene are SGHDN and FVKESK. The length of the CDR3 is 17 residues. J lost 1 base, V lost 1 base, and 6 bases had no gene match. This chain's CDR3 is CASSQGQGFVNTGELFF. In DNA, the CDR3 is TGTGCCAGCAGCCAAGGACAGGGTTTTGTGAACACCGGGGAGCTGTTTTTT.

V usage is TRBV4-2 and J usage is TRBJ2-7; 10 nucleotides line up with TRBD1. This CDR3 comprises 16 residues. V lost 0 bases to trimming and J lost 6 bases; unmatched junction nucleotides: 8. Germline V CDR1 and CDR2: LGHNA, YNFKEQ. CDR3 sequence: CASSQDRRTGGIEQYF. Here the CDR3 DNA reads TGTGCCAGCAGCCAAGATAGGAGGACAGGGGGTATCGAGCAGTACTTC.

The V call is TRBV7-8, the J call TRBJ2-3; 7 positions match TRBD2. Germline CDR1 reads SGHVS; CDR2 reads FQNEAQ. The CDR3 has 14 residues. The V and J ends lost 2 bases and 4 bases, in that order; junction bases with no gene match: 3. CDR3 loop: CASSLREDSDTQYF. The CDR3, as DNA: TGTGCCAGCAGCTTACGGGAGGACTCAGATACGCAGTATTTT.

The gene calls are TRBV7-9 and TRBJ2-4; D is possibly TRBD1 (6 bases). Germline lookup yields CDR1 SEHNR and CDR2 FQNEAQ (reference sequence). This CDR3 region has 14 residues. Trimming took off 1 base at V and 6 bases at J, with 10 bases between the two ends. The CDR3 loop is CASSLGQGLNIQYF. The CDR3 DNA sequence: TGTGCCAGCAGCTTAGGGCAGGGGTTAAACATTCAGTACTTC.

This chain connects TRBV7-3 to TRBJ2-3; D is unclear. The CDR3 sequence is 17 residues long. V gave up 5 bases and J gave up 6 bases, with 24 bases separating them. Per the germline V gene, CDR1 is SGHTA and CDR2 is FQGTGA. Written as DNA, the CDR3 is TGTGCCAGCAGCCCAAACTCAGGTCCCTACCCGGTGGATACGCAGTATTTT. Amino acids: CASSPNSGPYPVDTQYF.

This clone was seen once. The V call is TRBV4-1, the J call TRBJ1-1; a possible D gene is TRBD1 (5 bases). CDR3 size: 20 residues. V lost 0 bases and J lost 4, with 27 bases in between. Germline CDR1 and CDR2: MGHRA and YSYEKL. CDR3 nucleotides: TGCGCCAGCAGCCAAGATAAGGGGTGGCAGGGCCCCTGGGAGGGCACTGAAGCTTTCTTT. Its translation: CASSQDKGWQGPWEGTEAFF.

The chain links TRBV7-3 to TRBJ1-6; D unresolved. CDR1 is SGHTA, CDR2 FQGTGA, per germline. V lost 2 bases and J 3 bases, leaving 8 bases between the germline ends. CDR3 length: 15 residues. CDR3 sequence (DNA): TGTGCCAGCAGCTTAGGCGCGGACTATAATTCACCCCTCCACTTT. This gives the protein CASSLGADYNSPLHF.

This clone was detected a few times. This chain links TRBV7-6 with TRBJ2-5, with 8 positions matching TRBD2. The CDR3 runs 15 residues. V trimming: 4 bases; J trimming: 5 bases; junction bases outside the gene matches: 9. Per germline, CDR1 SGHVS and CDR2 FNYEAQ. The CDR3 nucleotides are TGTGCCAGCAGCTCTTGGACGGGGGGGATGGAGACCCAGTACTTC. Translated: CASSSWTGGMETQYF.

V usage is TRBV10-1 and J usage is TRBJ1-5; D is unresolved. Trimming took 0 bases from V and 8 from J, leaving 5 bases between them. The CDR3 has 12 residues. CDR1 is WNHNN, CDR2 SYGVQD, per germline (reference sequence). The CDR3 here is CASSESREPQHF. The CDR3 DNA is TGCGCCAGCAGTGAGTCGAGGGAGCCCCAGCATTTT.

This clone was picked up one time. The rearrangement uses TRBV6-5 and TRBJ2-1; D might be TRBD2 (5 bases). Germline CDR1 and CDR2: MNHEY and SVGAGI. The CDR3 loop spans 13 amino acids. Trimming removed 3 bases from V and 15 bases from J, with 18 bases in between. The chain's CDR3 is CASSYVTNNFWFF. The CDR3 bases are TGTGCCAGCAGTTATGTGACTAACAATTTTTGGTTCTTC.

This clone came up once. The gene calls are TRBV5-1 and TRBJ2-5, with 7 positions matching TRBD1. CDR1 and CDR2 from the germline V gene are SGHRS and YFSETQ. CDR3 length equals 17 residues. V was pared by 0 bases and J by 1 base, with 9 bases of the junction left unmatched. CDR3 region: CASSLAPGGILQETQYF. The DNA of the CDR3 is TGCGCCAGCAGCTTGGCCCCAGGGGGTATTCTCCAAGAGACCCAGTACTTC.

The gene calls are TRBV2 and TRBJ2-7; TRBD2 matches 13 bases. The germline CDR1 and CDR2 sequences are SNHLY and FYNNEI. The V and J ends lost 6 bases and 5 bases, in that order; junction bases with no gene match: 7. The CDR3 runs 15 residues. In DNA, the CDR3 is TGTGCCAGCAGCTTGGAGGGACTAGCGGGAAACGAGCAGTACTTC. It yields the protein CASSLEGLAGNEQYF. The full variable domain, with the rest looked up from reference TRBV2 and TRBJ2-7, is EPEVTQTPSHQVTQMGQEVILRCVPISNHLYFYWYRQILGQKVEFLVSFYNNEISEKSEIFDDQFSVERPDGSNFTLKIRSTKLEDSAMYFCASSLEGLAGNEQYFGPGTRLTVT.

This rearrangement joins TRBV6-1 to TRBJ2-7, with D possibly matching TRBD2 (6 bases). Trimming took 6 bases from V and 0 from J, leaving 12 bases between them. The CDR3 contains 14 residues. Germline V gene data show CDR1 as MNHNS and CDR2 as SASEGT. CDR3 residues: CASSQAGLSYEQYF. The CDR3 DNA follows: TGTGCCAGCAGCCAGGCGGGGCTCTCCTACGAGCAGTACTTC.

V is TRBV12-3 or TRBV12-4 and J is TRBJ1-3; a weak D match, TRBD1 (6 bases). The CDR3 is 12 amino acids. Trimming removed 4 bases at V and 8 bases at J, with 9 bases between. This CDR3 reads CASSYREDTIYF. Here the CDR3 DNA reads TGTGCCAGCAGTTACAGGGAAGACACCATATATTTT.

This sequence joins TRBV28 and TRBJ2-2, with TRBD1 matching 9 bases. V lost 2 bases, J lost 6 bases, and 1 base stayed unmatched. This CDR3 contains 14 residues. The germline CDR1 and CDR2 sequences are MDHEN and SYDVKM. This chain's CDR3 is CASSLDRGAGELFF. CDR3 DNA: TGTGCCAGCAGTTTAGACAGGGGGGCCGGGGAGCTGTTTTTT.

The V call is TRBV6-5, the J call TRBJ1-2; 8 positions match TRBD1. V lost 8 bases to trimming and J lost 3 bases; unmatched junction nucleotides: 2. This CDR3 has 12 amino acids. Germline V gene sequence: CDR1 MNHEY, CDR2 SVGAGI. The CDR3 sequence: CASGQGHYGYTF. CDR3 DNA sequence: TGTGCCAGCGGACAGGGACACTATGGCTACACCTTC.

The CDR3 here is CASTQGFRAFF. The CDR3 nucleotides are TGTGCCAGCACCCAGGGATTTAGGGCTTTCTTT. The chain combines TRBV6-5 with TRBJ1-1, with a tentative D call TRBD1 (5 bases). V dropped 7 bases and J dropped 11 bases, with 14 bases sitting between them. The CDR3 covers 11 residues. The V gene's germline CDR1 is MNHEY and CDR2 SVGAGI.

This rearrangement joins TRBV28 to TRBJ2-1; 9 nucleotides align to TRBD2. CDR1 MDHEN and CDR2 SYDVKM come from the germline V gene. V gave up 3 bases and J gave up 5 bases; unmatched junction bases: 14. The CDR3 runs 18 residues. The CDR3: CASSFWGTGASGDNEQFF. The CDR3 coding sequence is TGTGCCAGCAGTTTTTGGGGCACGGGGGCTAGCGGGGACAATGAGCAGTTCTTC. Variable domain in full (rest from reference TRBV28 and TRBJ2-1): DVKVTQSSRYLVKRTGEKVFLECVQDMDHENMFWYRQDPGLGLRLIYFSYDVKMKEKGDIPEGYSVSREKKERFSLILESASTNQTSMYLCASSFWGTGASGDNEQFFGPGTRLTVL.

The V and J genes are TRBV2 and TRBJ1-5; 8 nucleotides align to TRBD1. The J segment lost 1 base and the V segment lost 10 bases, leaving 6 bases of the junction unmatched. Germline V gene data show CDR1 as SNHLY and CDR2 as FYNNEI. The CDR3 spans 14 residues. CDR3 loop: CATRTGGSNQPQHF. DNA of the CDR3: TGTGCCACCCGTACAGGGGGGAGCAATCAGCCCCAGCATTTT.

The V and J genes are TRBV15 and TRBJ2-2, with D possibly TRBD2 on 5 matching bases. The CDR3 is 14 amino acids. CDR1 is LNHNV, CDR2 YYDKDF, per germline (reference sequence). Deletions cut 5 bases from V and 2 bases from J, with 9 bases between. CDR3 nucleotide sequence: TGTGCCACCAGCCTGGACTTAAACACCGGGGAGCTGTTTTTT. Residues: CATSLDLNTGELFF.

V usage is TRBV24-1 and J usage is TRBJ2-7, with D possibly TRBD1 on 6 matching bases. The CDR3 covers 14 residues. In germline, CDR1 is KGHDR, CDR2 SFDVKD. The ends were cut back, 3 bases at V and 0 bases at J, with 8 bases in the middle. The CDR3 reads CATSDRTASYEQYF. In DNA, the CDR3 is TGTGCCACCAGTGATAGGACAGCCTCCTACGAGCAGTACTTC.

The rearrangement uses TRBV9 and TRBJ1-3, with a weak D call TRBD1 (5 bases). Germline V gene sequence: CDR1 SGDLS, CDR2 YYNGEE. The V gene lost 0 bases and the J gene lost 4 bases, with 8 bases spanning the gap. The CDR3 totals 14 residues. The CDR3 region is CASSVDRGGNTIYF. As DNA, the CDR3 is TGTGCCAGCAGCGTAGATCGGGGGGGAAACACCATATATTTT.

This clone was picked up a small number of times. The chain uses TRBV7-2 and TRBJ1-6; no reliable D call. CDR3 length: 17 amino acids. Trimming took 5 bases from V and 4 from J, leaving 18 bases between them. Germline assignment: CDR1 SGHTA and CDR2 FQGNSA. Written as DNA, the CDR3 is TGTGCCAGCAGCCCCTGGGTGCTAGTTTCGTATAATTCACCCCTCCACTTT. Its translation is CASSPWVLVSYNSPLHF.

For this clone: Other DNA sequences in the same sample also yield this CDR3. The V gene is TRBV7-9, the J gene TRBJ2-7, with 8 bases lining up with TRBD1. CDR3 length equals 13 residues. The trim removed 5 bases at V and 3 bases at J, leaving 3 bases unmatched. CDR1 SEHNR and CDR2 FQNEAQ come from the germline V gene (reference sequence). Written as DNA, the CDR3 is TGTGCCAGCAGCCCAGGACAGGGCTACGAGCAGTACTTC. It yields the protein CASSPGQGYEQYF.

CDR3 protein: CASSQDSTGEKLFF. CDR3 in DNA: TGTGCCAGCAGCCAAGATAGTACAGGTGAAAAACTGTTTTTT. This sequence joins TRBV4-2 and TRBJ1-4, with D possibly TRBD1 on 5 matching bases. Germline V gives CDR1 LGHNA, CDR2 YNFKEQ. CDR3 length: 14 amino acids. Trimming pared 0 bases from V and 7 bases from J, leaving 9 bases between.

The chain couples TRBV30 to TRBJ1-6; 7 positions agree with TRBD1. From germline, CDR1 is GTSNPN and CDR2 SVGIG (reference sequence). This CDR3 is 17 amino acids long. J lost 3 bases, V lost 2 bases, and 10 bases had no gene match. Here the CDR3 reads CAWSNRDSDFYNSPLHF. CDR3 nucleotides: TGTGCCTGGAGTAACCGGGACAGTGACTTCTATAATTCACCCCTCCACTTT.

The chain couples TRBV27 to TRBJ2-1, with 10 nucleotides matching TRBD2. Germline values: CDR1 MNHEY, CDR2 SMNVEV (reference sequence). V dropped 7 bases and J dropped 2; count of bases not matched to a gene: 8. This CDR3 is built from 16 residues. The CDR3 nucleotides are TGTGCCAGCACCCATTCCGGGACTAGCGCCTACAATGAGCAGTTCTTC. It codes for CASTHSGTSAYNEQFF.

The gene calls are TRBV5-8 and TRBJ2-6; 7 nucleotides align to TRBD1. V gave up 4 bases and J gave up 4 bases; unmatched junction bases: 8. Germline V gene sequence: CDR1 SGHTS, CDR2 YDEGEE. This CDR3 has 16 residues. The chain's CDR3 is CASSQRQGSGANVLTF. DNA for the CDR3: TGTGCCAGCAGCCAACGACAGGGTTCAGGGGCCAACGTCCTGACTTTC.

The V and J genes are TRBV6-5 and TRBJ2-3; 9 nucleotides match TRBD2. CDR1 and CDR2 from the germline V gene are MNHEY and SVGAGI. The junction had 10 bases not matched to a gene; V was cut back by 3 bases and J by 6 bases. This CDR3 contains 16 residues. The CDR3: CASSYSPSGISDTQYF. Written as DNA, the CDR3 is TGTGCCAGCAGTTATAGTCCTAGCGGGATATCGGATACGCAGTATTTT.